These 14 T cell receptor beta chains came from one sample sequenced in a study of T cells in Graves' hyperthyroidism and ophthalmopathy. Amplified TCR beta CDR3 regions came from RNA transcripts. The HTBI primer set was used in a first-round RT-PCR of the TCR CDR3. TCRdb independently ran MiXCR on the multiplex PCR reads; one entry per CDR3 protein. Counted here are about 480,000 distinct CDR3 sequences, around 15% occurring once; the ten biggest clones make up less than 20%. Input material: blood. These receptors were taken from a woman younger than 35 with Graves' hyperthyroidism.

At least ten counts were recorded for this clonotype. This chain connects TRBV30 to TRBJ2-3; 7 nucleotides line up with TRBD1. With 0 bases clipped from V and 2 bases from J, the junction kept 2 bases outside the gene matches. The germline V gene encodes CDR1 GTSNPN and CDR2 SVGIG (reference sequence). CDR3 length equals 14 residues. As DNA, the CDR3 is TGTGCCTGGAGTGTTAGGGGGCCCACAGATACGCAGTATTTT. It codes for CAWSVRGPTDTQYF.

There are a few counts of this clonotype. The J gene is TRBJ2-2, the V gene TRBV19; possibly TRBD1 for D (5 bases). The germline gives CDR1 LNHDA, CDR2 SQIVND (reference sequence). Trimming removed 8 bases from V and 3 bases from J, with 10 bases in between. The CDR3 loop spans 13 amino acids. The CDR3 nucleotides are TGTGCCAGTCTGGGCAGGGACACCGGGGAGCTGTTTTTT. Translated, it gives CASLGRDTGELFF.

This clonotype was seen many times. This rearrangement joins TRBV20-1 to TRBJ2-1; 11 bases are shared with TRBD2. This CDR3 region has 19 residues. The germline V gene encodes CDR1 DFQATT and CDR2 SNEGSKA (reference sequence). The ends lost 0 bases at V and 5 bases at J; junction bases unmatched: 15. The CDR3 DNA reads TGCAGTGCTAGAGATCGGGTCAAGTCTAGCGGGAGGACCGACAATGAGCAGTTCTTC. It codes for CSARDRVKSSGRTDNEQFF.

The rearrangement uses TRBV7-8 and TRBJ1-2; TRBD1 aligns across 10 bases. The ends lost 1 base at V and 4 bases at J; junction bases unmatched: 9. Germline CDR1 is SGHVS and CDR2 is FQNEAQ. The CDR3 has 17 amino acids. The CDR3 reads CASSLGSGTGAPYGYTF. The CDR3 DNA follows: TGTGCCAGCAGCTTAGGTTCGGGGACAGGGGCCCCCTATGGCTACACCTTC.

This clonotype was found a few times. The chain carries TRBV24-1 and TRBJ2-3; 9 bases agree with TRBD2. Germline-derived CDR1 and CDR2 are KGHDR and SFDVKD. J gave up 6 bases and V 6 bases, and 6 bases lay outside the gene matches. The CDR3 is made up of 14 amino acids. The CDR3, as DNA: TGTGCCACCAGTTTAGCGGGAGTGTGGGATACGCAGTATTTT. Amino acids: CATSLAGVWDTQYF.

This clonotype appeared many times. The chain joins TRBV7-9 to TRBJ1-5; maybe TRBD1 (5 bases). The germline CDR1 and CDR2 sequences are SEHNR and FQNEAQ (reference sequence). Trimming removed 4 bases from V and 5 bases from J, with 9 bases in between. The CDR3 consists of 13 residues. Here the CDR3 reads CASSWGEYQPQHF. Written as DNA, the CDR3 is TGTGCCAGCAGCTGGGGGGAATATCAGCCCCAGCATTTT.

The table lists this clonotype with many counts. The genes are TRBV5-1 and TRBJ2-1; D may be TRBD2 (6 bases). Per the germline V gene, CDR1 is SGHRS and CDR2 is YFSETQ. V lost 4 bases and J lost 2, with 10 bases in between. The CDR3 consists of 14 residues. CDR3: CASSGRRAYNEQFF. The CDR3 nucleotides read TGCGCCAGCAGCGGGAGGAGGGCCTACAATGAGCAGTTCTTC.

This clonotype was picked up many times. The CDR3 loop reads CASSLVRQASVSDGYTF. In DNA form, the CDR3 reads TGTGCCAGCAGTTTGGTTCGACAGGCCTCTGTTAGCGATGGCTACACCTTC. V usage is TRBV27 and J usage is TRBJ1-2, with D tentatively TRBD1 (6 bases). This CDR3 is 17 amino acids long. CDR1 and CDR2 (germline): MNHEY, SMNVEV (reference sequence). Trimming left V 3 bases short and J 6 bases short, with 23 bases between.

This clonotype has more than one count but fewer than ten. The chain is built from TRBV19 and TRBJ2-2; D call uncertain. CDR1 LNHDA and CDR2 SQIVND come from the germline V gene (reference sequence). Trimming stripped 1 base from V and 1 base from J, with 4 bases between. The CDR3 runs to 14 residues. Here the CDR3 reads CASSIAGNTGELFF. CDR3 nucleotides: TGTGCCAGTAGTATAGCAGGGAACACCGGGGAGCTGTTTTTT.

The chain joins TRBV5-1 to TRBJ2-3; D is perhaps TRBD2 (5 bases). V lost 2 bases to trimming and J lost 6 bases, with 13 bases between them. CDR1 and CDR2 from the germline V gene are SGHRS and YFSETQ. CDR3 size: 14 residues. This CDR3 is CASSFNPTGDTQYF. CDR3 DNA sequence: TGCGCCAGCAGCTTTAATCCTACGGGGGATACGCAGTATTTT.

This clonotype came up many times. The chain uses TRBV30 and TRBJ1-5; a possible D gene is TRBD1 (6 bases). CDR3 length: 15 residues. Germline V CDR1 and CDR2: GTSNPN, SVGIG (reference sequence). Trimming cost V 3 bases and J 0 bases, with 12 bases left between them. CDR3 nucleotide sequence: TGTGCCTGGAGCCCGGGACAACATAGCAATCAGCCCCAGCATTTT. Amino acids: CAWSPGQHSNQPQHF. The variable domain in full, with the rest retrieved from reference TRBV30 and TRBJ1-5, is SQTIHQWPATLVQPVGSPLSLECTVEGTSNPNLYWYRQAAGRGLQLLFYSVGIGQISSEVPQNLSASRPQDRQFILSSKKLLLSDSGFYLCAWSPGQHSNQPQHFGDGTRLSIL.

This clonotype occurred many times. The chain links TRBV3-1 to TRBJ2-5; a possible D gene is TRBD2 (6 bases). This CDR3 is 16 amino acids long. V lost 4 bases to trimming and J lost 3 bases, with 18 bases between them. Germline-derived CDR1 and CDR2 are LGHDT and YNNKEL (reference sequence). CDR3 residues: CASSPASVSVEETQYF. CDR3 sequence (DNA): TGTGCCAGCAGCCCCGCTAGCGTCAGCGTCGAAGAGACCCAGTACTTC.

This clonotype has a count of ten or more. V is TRBV27 and J is TRBJ1-1, with D perhaps matching TRBD1 (5 bases). The V gene lost 0 bases and the J gene lost 5 bases, with 10 bases spanning the gap. From germline, CDR1 is MNHEY and CDR2 SMNVEV (reference sequence). The CDR3 is 14 residues long. The CDR3 is CASSLSRTLTEAFF. The CDR3 DNA is TGTGCCAGCAGTTTATCTAGGACATTAACTGAAGCTTTCTTT.

This clonotype has a count of ten or more. The gene calls are TRBV28 and TRBJ2-5; 10 bases line up with TRBD2. Germline CDR1 and CDR2: MDHEN and SYDVKM. V gave up 2 bases and J gave up 5 bases; unmatched junction bases: 2. The CDR3 is 14 residues long. The CDR3 reads CASSLLAGAETQYF. The CDR3 DNA sequence: TGTGCCAGCAGTTTACTAGCGGGAGCTGAGACCCAGTACTTC.